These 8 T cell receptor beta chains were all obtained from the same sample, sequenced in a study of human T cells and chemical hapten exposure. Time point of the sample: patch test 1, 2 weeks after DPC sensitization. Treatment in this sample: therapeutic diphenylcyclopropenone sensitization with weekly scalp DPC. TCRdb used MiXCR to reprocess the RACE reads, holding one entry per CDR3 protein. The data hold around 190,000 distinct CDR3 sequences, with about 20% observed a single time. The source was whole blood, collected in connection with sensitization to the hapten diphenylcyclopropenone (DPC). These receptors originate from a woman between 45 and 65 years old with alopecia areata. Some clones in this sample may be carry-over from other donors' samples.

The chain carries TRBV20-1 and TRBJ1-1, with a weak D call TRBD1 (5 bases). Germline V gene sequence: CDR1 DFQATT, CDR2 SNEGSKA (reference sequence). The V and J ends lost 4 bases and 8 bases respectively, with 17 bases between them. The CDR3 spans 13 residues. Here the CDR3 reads CSAKGWRGEEAFF. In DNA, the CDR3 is TGCAGTGCTAAAGGGTGGCGAGGGGAAGAAGCTTTCTTT.

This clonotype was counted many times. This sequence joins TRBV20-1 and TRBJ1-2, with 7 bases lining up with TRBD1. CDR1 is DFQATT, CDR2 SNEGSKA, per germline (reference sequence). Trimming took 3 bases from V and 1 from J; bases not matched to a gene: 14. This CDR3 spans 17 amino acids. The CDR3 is CSASRDRGAGVNYGYTF. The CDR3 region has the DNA TGCAGTGCTAGCCGGGACAGAGGGGCTGGGGTTAACTATGGCTACACCTTC.

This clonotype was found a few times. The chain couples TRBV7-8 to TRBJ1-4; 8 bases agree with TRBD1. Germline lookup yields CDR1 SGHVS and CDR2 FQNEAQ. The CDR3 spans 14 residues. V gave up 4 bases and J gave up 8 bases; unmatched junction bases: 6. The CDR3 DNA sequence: TGTGCCAGCAGCTACGGACAGGGAAGAGAAAAACTGTTTTTT. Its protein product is CASSYGQGREKLFF.

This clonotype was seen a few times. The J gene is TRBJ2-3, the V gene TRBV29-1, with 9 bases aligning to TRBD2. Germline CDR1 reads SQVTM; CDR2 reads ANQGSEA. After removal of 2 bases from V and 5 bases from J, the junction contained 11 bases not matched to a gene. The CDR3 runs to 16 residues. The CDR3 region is CSVESFAGGPRDTQYF. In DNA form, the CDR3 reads TGCAGCGTTGAATCGTTCGCGGGAGGGCCACGAGATACGCAGTATTTT.

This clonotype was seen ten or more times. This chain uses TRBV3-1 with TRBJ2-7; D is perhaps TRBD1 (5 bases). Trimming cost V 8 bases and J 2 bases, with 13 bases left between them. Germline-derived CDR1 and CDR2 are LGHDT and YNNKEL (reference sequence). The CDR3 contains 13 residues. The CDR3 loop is CASAHQGAYEQYF. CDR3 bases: TGTGCCAGCGCACACCAGGGTGCCTACGAGCAGTACTTC.

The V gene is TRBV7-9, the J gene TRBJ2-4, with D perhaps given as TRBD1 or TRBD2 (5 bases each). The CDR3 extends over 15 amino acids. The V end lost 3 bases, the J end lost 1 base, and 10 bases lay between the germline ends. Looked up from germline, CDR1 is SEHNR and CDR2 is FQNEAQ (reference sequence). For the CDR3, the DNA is TGTGCCAGCAGCTTGTCCCGGGACGCCAAAAACATTCAGTACTTC. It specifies CASSLSRDAKNIQYF.

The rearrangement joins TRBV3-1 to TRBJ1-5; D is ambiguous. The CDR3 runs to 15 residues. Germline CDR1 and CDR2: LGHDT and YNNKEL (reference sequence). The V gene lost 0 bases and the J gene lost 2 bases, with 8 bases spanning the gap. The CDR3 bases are TGTGCCAGCAGCCAAGACGCCGGACGCAATCAGCCCCAGCATTTT. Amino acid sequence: CASSQDAGRNQPQHF.

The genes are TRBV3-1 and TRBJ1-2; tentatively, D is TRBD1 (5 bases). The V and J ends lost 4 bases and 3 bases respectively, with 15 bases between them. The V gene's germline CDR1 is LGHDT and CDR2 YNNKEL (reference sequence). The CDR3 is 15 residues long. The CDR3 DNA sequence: TGTGCCAGCAGCCGCCGTACGGGGCTGGACTATGGCTACACCTTC. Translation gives CASSRRTGLDYGYTF.